This entry describes one T cell receptor beta chain. The read terminates 3 residues ahead of where the CDR3 ends, so the germline J gene completes it. Germline V gives CDR1 GTSNPN, CDR2 SVGIG (reference sequence). The V gene lost 3 bases and the J gene lost 4 bases, with 21 bases spanning the gap. The CDR3 contains 16 residues. This record comes from a study of T cells in women clearing cervical HPV infection. Across the whole study: Case blood drawn at lesion detection; control blood after infection cleared. Cases' blood sampling followed lesion detection by median around 150 days (90 to 200).

TCRdb's table, derived via immunoSEQ multiplex PCR, lists solely in-frame clones and lacks some. Its table lists fewer than 30,000 clones. The sequencing sample was made of blood buffy coat. The chain joins TRBV30 to TRBJ2-5; the D gene is possibly TRBD1 (7 bases). The sequence derives from a woman between 18 and 70 years old with a cervical HPV16 infection that either progressed to CIN3+ or cleared (not recorded which). The sequenced CDR3 bases are TGTGCCTGGAGCGGACCGCGGAGGGGGCAAGGAGAGACC. It is translated as CAWSGPRRGQGET. The complete CDR3 sequence is CAWSGPRRGQGETQYF.